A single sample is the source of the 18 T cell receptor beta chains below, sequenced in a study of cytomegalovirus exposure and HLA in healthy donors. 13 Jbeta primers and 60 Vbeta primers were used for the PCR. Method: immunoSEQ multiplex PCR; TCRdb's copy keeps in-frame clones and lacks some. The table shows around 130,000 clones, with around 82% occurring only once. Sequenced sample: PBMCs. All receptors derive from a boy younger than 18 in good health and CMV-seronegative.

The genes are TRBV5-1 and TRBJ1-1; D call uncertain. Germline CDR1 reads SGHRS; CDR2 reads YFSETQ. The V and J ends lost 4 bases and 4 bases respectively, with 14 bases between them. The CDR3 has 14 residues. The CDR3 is CASSAQPPGTEAFF. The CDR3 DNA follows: TGCGCCAGCAGCGCCCAGCCGCCGGGCACTGAAGCTTTCTTT.

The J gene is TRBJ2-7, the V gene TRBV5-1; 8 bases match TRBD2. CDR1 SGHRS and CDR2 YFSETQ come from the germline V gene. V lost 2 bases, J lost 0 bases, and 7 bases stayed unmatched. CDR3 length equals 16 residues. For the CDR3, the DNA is TGCGCCAGCAGCTTTTCACTAGCGGACAGCTCCTACGAGCAGTACTTC. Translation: CASSFSLADSSYEQYF.

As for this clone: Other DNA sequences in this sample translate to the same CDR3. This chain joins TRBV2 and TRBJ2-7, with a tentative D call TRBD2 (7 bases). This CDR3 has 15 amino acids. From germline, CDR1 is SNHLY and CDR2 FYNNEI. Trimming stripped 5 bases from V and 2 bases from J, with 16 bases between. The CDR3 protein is CASSSLGGGTYEQYF. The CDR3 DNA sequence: TGTGCCAGCAGTTCCTTAGGGGGGGGAACCTACGAGCAGTACTTC.

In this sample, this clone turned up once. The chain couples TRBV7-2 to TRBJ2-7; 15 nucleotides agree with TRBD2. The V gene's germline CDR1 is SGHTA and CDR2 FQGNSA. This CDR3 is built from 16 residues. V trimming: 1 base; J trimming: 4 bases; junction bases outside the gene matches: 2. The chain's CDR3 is CASSLEGLAGGYEQYF. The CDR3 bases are TGTGCCAGCAGCTTAGAGGGACTAGCGGGAGGTTACGAGCAGTACTTC.

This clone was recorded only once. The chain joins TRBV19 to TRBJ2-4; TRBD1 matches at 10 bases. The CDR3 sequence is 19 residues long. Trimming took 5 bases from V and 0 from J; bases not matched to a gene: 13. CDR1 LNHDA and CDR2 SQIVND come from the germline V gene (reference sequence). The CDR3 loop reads CASSPRSGTGDLAKNIQYF. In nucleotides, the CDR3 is TGTGCCAGTAGTCCGCGGTCCGGGACAGGGGATCTAGCCAAAAACATTCAGTACTTC.

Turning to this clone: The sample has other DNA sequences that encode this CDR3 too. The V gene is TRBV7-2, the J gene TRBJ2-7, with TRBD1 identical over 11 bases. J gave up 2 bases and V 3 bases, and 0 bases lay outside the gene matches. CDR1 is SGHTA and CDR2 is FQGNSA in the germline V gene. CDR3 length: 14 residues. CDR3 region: CASSLGQGAYEQYF. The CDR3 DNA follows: TGTGCCAGCAGCTTGGGACAGGGGGCCTACGAGCAGTACTTC.

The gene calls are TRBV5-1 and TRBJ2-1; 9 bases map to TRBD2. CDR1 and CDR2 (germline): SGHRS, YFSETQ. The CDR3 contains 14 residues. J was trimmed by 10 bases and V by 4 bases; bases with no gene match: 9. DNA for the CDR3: TGCGCCAGCAGCAGGGGACTAGCCTCCACGGAGCAGTTCTTC. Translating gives CASSRGLASTEQFF.

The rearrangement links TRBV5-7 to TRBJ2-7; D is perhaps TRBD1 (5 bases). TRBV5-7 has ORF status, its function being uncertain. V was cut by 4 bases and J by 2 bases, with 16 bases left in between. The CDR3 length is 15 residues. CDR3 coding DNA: TGTGCCAGCAGCAGGGTGGACATAACCCCCTACGAGCAGTACTTC. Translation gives CASSRVDITPYEQYF.

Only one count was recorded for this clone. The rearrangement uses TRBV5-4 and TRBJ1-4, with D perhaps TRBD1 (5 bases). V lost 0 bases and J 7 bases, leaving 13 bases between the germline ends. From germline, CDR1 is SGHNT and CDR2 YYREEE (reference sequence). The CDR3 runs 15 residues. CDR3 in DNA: TGTGCCAGCAGCTTGGGGCAGGGTATGCTTGAAAAACTGTTTTTT. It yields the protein CASSLGQGMLEKLFF. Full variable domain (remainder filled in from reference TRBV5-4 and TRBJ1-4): ETGVTQSPTHLIKTRGQQVTLRCSSQSGHNTVSWYQQALGQGPQFIFQYYREEENGRGNFPPRFSGLQFPNYSSELNVNALELDDSALYLCASSLGQGMLEKLFFGSGTQLSVL.

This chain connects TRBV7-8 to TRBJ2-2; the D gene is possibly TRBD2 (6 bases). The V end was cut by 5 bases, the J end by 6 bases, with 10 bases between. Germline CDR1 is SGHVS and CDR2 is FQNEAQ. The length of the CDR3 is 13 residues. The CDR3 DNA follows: TGTGCCAGCAGCCATGGGGGGTCCGGGGAGCTGTTTTTT. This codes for CASSHGGSGELFF.

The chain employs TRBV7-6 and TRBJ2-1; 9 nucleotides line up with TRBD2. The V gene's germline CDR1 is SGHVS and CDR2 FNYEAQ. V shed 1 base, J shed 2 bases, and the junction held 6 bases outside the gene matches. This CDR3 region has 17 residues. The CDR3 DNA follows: TGTGCCAGCAGCTTAGGTCTAGCGGGGACAACCTACAATGAGCAGTTCTTC. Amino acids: CASSLGLAGTTYNEQFF.

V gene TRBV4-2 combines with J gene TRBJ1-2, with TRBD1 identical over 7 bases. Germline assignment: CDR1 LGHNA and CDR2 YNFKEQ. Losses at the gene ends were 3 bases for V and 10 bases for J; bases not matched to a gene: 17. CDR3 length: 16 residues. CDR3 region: CASSQRPGQLTGAYTF. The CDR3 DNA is TGTGCCAGCAGCCAGAGGCCGGGACAGTTAACAGGGGCCTACACCTTC.

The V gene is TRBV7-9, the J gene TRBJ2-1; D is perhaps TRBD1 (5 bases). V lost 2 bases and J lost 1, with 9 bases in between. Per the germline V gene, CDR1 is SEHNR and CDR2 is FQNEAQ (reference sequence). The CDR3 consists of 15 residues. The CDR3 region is CASSLPQVSYNEQFF. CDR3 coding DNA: TGTGCCAGCAGCTTACCACAGGTATCCTACAATGAGCAGTTCTTC.

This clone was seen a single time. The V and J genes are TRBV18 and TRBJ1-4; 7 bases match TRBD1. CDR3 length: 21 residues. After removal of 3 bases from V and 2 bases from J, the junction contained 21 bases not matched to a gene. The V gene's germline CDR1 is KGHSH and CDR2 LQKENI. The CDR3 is CASSPLNRFRQGIVTNEKLFF. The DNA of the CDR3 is TGTGCCAGCTCACCCTTAAATAGGTTCCGACAGGGAATTGTGACTAATGAAAAACTGTTTTTT.

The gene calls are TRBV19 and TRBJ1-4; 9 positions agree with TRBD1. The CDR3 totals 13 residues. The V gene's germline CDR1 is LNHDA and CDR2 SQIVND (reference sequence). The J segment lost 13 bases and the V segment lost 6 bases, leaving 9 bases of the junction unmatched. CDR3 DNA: TGTGCCAGTAGCACGACAGGGGGAGGGGGACTGTTTTTT. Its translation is CASSTTGGGGLFF.

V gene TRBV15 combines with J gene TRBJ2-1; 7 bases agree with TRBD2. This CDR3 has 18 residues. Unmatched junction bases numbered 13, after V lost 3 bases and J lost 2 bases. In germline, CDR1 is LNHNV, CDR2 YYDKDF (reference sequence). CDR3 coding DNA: TGTGCCACCAGCAGGGGGGGGACTGGGCGGCGAACCTACAATGAGCAGTTCTTC. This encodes CATSRGGTGRRTYNEQFF.

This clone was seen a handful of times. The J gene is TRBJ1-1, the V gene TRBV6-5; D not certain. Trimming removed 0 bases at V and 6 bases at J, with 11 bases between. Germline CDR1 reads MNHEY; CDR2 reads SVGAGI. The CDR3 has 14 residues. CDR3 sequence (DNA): TGTGCCAGCAGTTACTCGGGCGTCGGGGCTGAAGCTTTCTTT. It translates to CASSYSGVGAEAFF.

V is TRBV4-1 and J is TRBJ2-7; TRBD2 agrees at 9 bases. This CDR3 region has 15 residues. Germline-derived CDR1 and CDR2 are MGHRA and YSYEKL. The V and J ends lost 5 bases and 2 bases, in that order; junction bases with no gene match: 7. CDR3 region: CASSYRLAVTYEQYF. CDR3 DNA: TGCGCCAGCAGCTACAGACTAGCGGTAACCTACGAGCAGTACTTC.